This T cell receptor (beta chain) was recorded in a study of control samples from healthy donors and cancer patients (dated by TCRdb to about 2020). Comment on this clone: The antigen it binds to is not known. No base quality values were provided; no much bigger clone lies one nucleotide off.

Receptor amplification or capture employed the immunoSEQ multiplex PCR assay. TCRdb holds this immuneACCESS table with in-frame rearrangements only. Some clones are missing; in checked studies, unresolved V genes explain under half, and the rest has no known cause. Recorded for this sample are approximately 72,000 clones; about 88% of them occurred a single time. 6.5% to 7.5% of the sample is held by the ten biggest clonotypes. The V and J ends are trimmed by 4 bases and 4 bases, leaving 11 bases between them. Spanning cysteine to phenylalanine, the CDR3 consists of 14 amino acids. Solely the CDR3 DNA is kept, with 42 bases framed from the first base. Via the germline V gene, CDR1 is MGHRA and CDR2 YSYEKL.

Sequenced: blood. Recombination joined TRBV4-1 with TRBJ2-1; no D gene is confidently identified. The sequence was collected from a man aged 50 or older in good health. The CDR3 reads as follows: CASSRSAGYNEQFF. DNA sequence: TGCGCCAGCAGCCGGTCGGCAGGATACAATGAGCAGTTCTTC.